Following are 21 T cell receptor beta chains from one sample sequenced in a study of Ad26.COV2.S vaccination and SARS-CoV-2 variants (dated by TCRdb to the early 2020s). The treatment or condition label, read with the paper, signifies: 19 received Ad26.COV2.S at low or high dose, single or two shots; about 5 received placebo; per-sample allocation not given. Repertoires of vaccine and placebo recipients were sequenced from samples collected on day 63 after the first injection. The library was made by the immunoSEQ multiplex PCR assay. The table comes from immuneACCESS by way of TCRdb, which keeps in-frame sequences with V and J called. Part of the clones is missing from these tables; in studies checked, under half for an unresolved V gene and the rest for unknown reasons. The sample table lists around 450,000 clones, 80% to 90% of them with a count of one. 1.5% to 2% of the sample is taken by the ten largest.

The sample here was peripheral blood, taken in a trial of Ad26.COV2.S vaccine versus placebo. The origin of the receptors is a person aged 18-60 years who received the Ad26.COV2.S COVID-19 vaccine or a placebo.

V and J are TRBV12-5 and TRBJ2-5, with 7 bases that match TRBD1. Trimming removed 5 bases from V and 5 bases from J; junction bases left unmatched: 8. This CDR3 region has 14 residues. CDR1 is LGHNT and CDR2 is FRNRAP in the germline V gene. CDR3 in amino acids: CASGAGGKVETQYF. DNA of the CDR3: TGTGCTAGTGGTGCAGGGGGTAAGGTGGAGACCCAGTACTTC.

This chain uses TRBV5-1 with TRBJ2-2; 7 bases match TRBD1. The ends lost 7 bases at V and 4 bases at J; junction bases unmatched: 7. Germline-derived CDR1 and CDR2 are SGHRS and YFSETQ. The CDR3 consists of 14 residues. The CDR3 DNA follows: TGCGCCAGCGAGACAGGGCCGGGCACCGGGGAGCTGTTTTTT. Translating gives CASETGPGTGELFF. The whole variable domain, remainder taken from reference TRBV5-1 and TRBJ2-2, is KAGVTQTPRYLIKTRGQQVTLSCSPISGHRSVSWYQQTPGQGLQFLFEYFSETQRNKGNFPGRFSGRQFSNSRSEMNVSTLELGDSALYLCASETGPGTGELFFGEGSRLTVL.

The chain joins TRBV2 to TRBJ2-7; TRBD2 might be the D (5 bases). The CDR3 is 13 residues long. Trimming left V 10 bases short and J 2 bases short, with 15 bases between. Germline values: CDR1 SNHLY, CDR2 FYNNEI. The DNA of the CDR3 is TGTGCCATCACTCGAGGGCATACCTACGAGCAGTACTTC. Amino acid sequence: CAITRGHTYEQYF. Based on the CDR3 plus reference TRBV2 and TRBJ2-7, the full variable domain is EPEVTQTPSHQVTQMGQEVILRCVPISNHLYFYWYRQILGQKVEFLVSFYNNEISEKSEIFDDQFSVERPDGSNFTLKIRSTKLEDSAMYFCAITRGHTYEQYFGPGTRLTVT.

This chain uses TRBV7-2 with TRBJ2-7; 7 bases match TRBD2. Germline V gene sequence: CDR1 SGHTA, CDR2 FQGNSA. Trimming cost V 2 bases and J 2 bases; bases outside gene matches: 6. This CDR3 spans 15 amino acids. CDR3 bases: TGTGCCAGCAGCTTATCTAGCGGTCAGACCTACGAGCAGTACTTC. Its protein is CASSLSSGQTYEQYF.

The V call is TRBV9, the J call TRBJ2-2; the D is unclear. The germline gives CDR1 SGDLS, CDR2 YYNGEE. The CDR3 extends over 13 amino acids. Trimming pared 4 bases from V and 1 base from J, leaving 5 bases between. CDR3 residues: CASSNRNTGELFF. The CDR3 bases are TGTGCCAGCAGCAACAGGAACACCGGGGAGCTGTTTTTT.

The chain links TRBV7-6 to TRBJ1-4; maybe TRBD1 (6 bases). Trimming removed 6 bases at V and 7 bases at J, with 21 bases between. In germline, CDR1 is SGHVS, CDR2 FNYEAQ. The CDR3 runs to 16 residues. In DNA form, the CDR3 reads TGTGCCAGCAGAGCCCGCCGGGGGGCGGGTAGTGAAAAACTGTTTTTT. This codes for CASRARRGAGSEKLFF.

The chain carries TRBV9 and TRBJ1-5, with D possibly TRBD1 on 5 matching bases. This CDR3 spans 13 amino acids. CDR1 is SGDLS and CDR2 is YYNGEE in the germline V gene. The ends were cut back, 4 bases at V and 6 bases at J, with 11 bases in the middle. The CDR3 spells CASSQGGFQPQHF. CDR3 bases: TGTGCCAGCAGCCAGGGAGGTTTTCAGCCCCAGCATTTT.

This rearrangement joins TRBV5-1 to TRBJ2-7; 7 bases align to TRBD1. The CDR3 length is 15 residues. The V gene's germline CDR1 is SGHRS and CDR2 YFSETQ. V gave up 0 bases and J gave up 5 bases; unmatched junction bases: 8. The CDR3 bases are TGCGCCAGCAGCTTGGAAGGACAGGCGCAGCACGAGCAGTACTTC. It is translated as CASSLEGQAQHEQYF.

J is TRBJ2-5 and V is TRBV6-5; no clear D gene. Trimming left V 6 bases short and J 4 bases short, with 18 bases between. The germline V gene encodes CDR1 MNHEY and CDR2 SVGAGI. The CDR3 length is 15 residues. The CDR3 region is CASSKQGSGGETQYF. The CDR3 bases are TGTGCCAGCAGCAAACAAGGGTCTGGCGGAGAGACCCAGTACTTC.

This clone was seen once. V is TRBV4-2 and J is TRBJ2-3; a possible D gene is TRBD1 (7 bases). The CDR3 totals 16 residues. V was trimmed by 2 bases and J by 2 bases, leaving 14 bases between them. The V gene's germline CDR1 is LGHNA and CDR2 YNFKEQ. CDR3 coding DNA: TGTGCCAGCAGCCAAATGGGGGGACAGAACACAGATACGCAGTATTTT. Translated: CASSQMGGQNTDTQYF.

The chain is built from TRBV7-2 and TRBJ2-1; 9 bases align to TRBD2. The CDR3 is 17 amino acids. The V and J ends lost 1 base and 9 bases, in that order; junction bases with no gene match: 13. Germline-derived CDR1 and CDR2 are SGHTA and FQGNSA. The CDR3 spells CASSLEGRGGYSSEQFF. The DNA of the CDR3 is TGTGCCAGCAGCTTAGAAGGGCGGGGGGGTTATTCAAGTGAGCAGTTCTTC.

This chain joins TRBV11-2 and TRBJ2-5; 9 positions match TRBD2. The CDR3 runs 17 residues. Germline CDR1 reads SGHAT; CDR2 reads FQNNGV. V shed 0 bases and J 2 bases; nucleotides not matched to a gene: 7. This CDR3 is CASSLEGSGSVQETQYF. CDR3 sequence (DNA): TGTGCCAGCAGCTTAGAGGGTAGCGGGAGTGTTCAAGAGACCCAGTACTTC. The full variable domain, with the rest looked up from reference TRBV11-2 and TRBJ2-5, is EAGVAQSPRYKIIEKRQSVAFWCNPISGHATLYWYQQILGQGPKLLIQFQNNGVVDDSQLPKDRFSAERLKGVDSTLKIQPAKLEDSAVYLCASSLEGSGSVQETQYFGPGTRLLVL.

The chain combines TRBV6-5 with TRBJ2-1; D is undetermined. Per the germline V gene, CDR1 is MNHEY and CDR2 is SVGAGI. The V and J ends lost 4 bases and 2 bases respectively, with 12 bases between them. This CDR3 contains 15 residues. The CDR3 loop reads CASSFTGYAYNEQFF. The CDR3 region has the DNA TGTGCCAGCAGTTTCACGGGCTACGCCTACAATGAGCAGTTCTTC.

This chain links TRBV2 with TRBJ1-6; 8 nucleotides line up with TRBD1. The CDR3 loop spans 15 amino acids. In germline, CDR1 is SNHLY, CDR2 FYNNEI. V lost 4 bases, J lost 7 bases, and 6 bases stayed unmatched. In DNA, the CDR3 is TGTGCCAGCAGTGGGACAGGGCAGGGAAATTCACCCCTCCACTTT. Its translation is CASSGTGQGNSPLHF.

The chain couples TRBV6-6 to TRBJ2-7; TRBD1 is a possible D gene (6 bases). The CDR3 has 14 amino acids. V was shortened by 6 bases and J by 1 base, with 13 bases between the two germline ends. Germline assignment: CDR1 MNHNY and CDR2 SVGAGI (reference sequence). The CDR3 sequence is CASRDRIISYEQYF. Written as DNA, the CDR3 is TGTGCCAGCAGAGACAGGATTATTTCCTACGAGCAGTACTTC.

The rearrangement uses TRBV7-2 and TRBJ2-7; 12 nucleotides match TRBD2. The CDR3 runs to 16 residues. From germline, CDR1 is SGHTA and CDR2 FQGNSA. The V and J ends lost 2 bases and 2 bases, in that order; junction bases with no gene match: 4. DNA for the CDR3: TGTGCCAGCAGCTTAACCCTAGCGGGAGGGCCCTACGAGCAGTACTTC. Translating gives CASSLTLAGGPYEQYF.

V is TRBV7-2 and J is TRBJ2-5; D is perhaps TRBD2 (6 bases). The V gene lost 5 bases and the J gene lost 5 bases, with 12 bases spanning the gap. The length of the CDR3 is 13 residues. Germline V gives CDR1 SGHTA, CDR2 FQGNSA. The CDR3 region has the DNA TGTGCCAGCAGCATCGGTCGGGGGGAGACCCAGTACTTC. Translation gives CASSIGRGETQYF. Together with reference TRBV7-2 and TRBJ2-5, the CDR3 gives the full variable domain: GAGVSQSPSNKVTEKGKDVELRCDPISGHTALYWYRQSLGQGLEFLIYFQGNSAPDKSGLPSDRFSAERTGGSVSTLTIQRTQQEDSAVYLCASSIGRGETQYFGPGTRLLVL.

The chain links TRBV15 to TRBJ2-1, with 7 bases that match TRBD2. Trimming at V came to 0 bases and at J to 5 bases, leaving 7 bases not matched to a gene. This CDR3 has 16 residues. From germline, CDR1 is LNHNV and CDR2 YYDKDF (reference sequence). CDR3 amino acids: CATSRDGGTKNNEQFF. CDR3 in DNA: TGTGCCACCAGCAGAGATGGGGGGACTAAGAACAATGAGCAGTTCTTC.

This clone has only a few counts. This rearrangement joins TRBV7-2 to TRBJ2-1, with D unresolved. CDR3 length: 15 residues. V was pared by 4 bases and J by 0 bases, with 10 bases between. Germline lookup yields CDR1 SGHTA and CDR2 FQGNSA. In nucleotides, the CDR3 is TGTGCCAGCAGCTCAGACTTCAGCTCCTACAATGAGCAGTTCTTC. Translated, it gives CASSSDFSSYNEQFF.

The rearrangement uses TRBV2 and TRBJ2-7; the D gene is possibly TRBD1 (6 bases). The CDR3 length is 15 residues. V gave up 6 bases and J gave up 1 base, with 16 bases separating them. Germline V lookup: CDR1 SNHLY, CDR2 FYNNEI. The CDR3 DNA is TGTGCCAGCAGGCCCGGGACAACCATATCCTACGAGCAGTACTTC. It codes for CASRPGTTISYEQYF.

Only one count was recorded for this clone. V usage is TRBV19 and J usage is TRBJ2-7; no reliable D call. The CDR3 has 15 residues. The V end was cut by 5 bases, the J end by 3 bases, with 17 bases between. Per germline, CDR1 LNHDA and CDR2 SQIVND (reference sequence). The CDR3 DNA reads TGTGCCAGTAGTGCCGGATCAACAACCTTCTACGAGCAGTACTTC. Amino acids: CASSAGSTTFYEQYF.